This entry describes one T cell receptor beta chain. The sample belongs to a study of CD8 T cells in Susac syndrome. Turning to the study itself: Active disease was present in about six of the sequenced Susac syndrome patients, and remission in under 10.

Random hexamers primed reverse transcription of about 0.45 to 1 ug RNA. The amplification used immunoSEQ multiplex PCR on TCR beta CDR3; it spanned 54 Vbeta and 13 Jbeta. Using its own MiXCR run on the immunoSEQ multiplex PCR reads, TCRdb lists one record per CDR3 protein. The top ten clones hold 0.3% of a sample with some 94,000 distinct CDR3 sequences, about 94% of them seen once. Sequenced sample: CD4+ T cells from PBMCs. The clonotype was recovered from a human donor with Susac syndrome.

CDR3 residues: CSVDSSGANEKLFF. The CDR3 DNA reads TGCAGCGTTGACTCGAGTGGGGCTAATGAAAAACTGTTTTTT. V and J are TRBV29-1 and TRBJ1-4; D gene unclear. V dropped 3 bases and J dropped 3 bases, with 11 bases sitting between them. Germline V lookup: CDR1 SQVTM, CDR2 ANQGSEA. The CDR3 extends over 14 amino acids.